Following are 17 T cell receptor beta chains from one sample sequenced in a study of beta chain features in type 1 diabetes (dated by TCRdb to the late 2010s). Libraries were prepared through the immunoSEQ multiplex PCR assay. The entire isolated RNA was reverse transcribed using the High Capacity cDNA Reverse Transcription Kit, and thus expressed TCRB transcripts were sequenced. In TCRdb, the immuneACCESS table is reduced to in-frame sequences with V and J assigned. These tables do not hold every clone; where another copy was compared, an unresolved V gene accounts for under half, and the others remain unexplained. Here the sample has under 200,000 clones; roughly 8.1% occur a single time. The ten biggest clones cover about 0.6% of the sample. Sequenced material: central memory CD4+ T cells from blood. The receptors were gathered from a man aged 18-30 years in good health.

This clone was found a few times. This chain uses TRBV7-2 with TRBJ2-7; 8 bases are a match to TRBD2. In germline, CDR1 is SGHTA, CDR2 FQGNSA. The CDR3 runs 14 residues. V dropped 5 bases and J dropped 2; count of bases not matched to a gene: 5. CDR3 in DNA: TGTGCCAGCAGCCCAACTAGCGGCCCCTACGAGCAGTACTTC. Residues: CASSPTSGPYEQYF.

The CDR3 coding sequence is TGTGCCAGCAGCCCCGGGAGCCTTGGAGAGACCCAGTACTTC. Encoded protein: CASSPGSLGETQYF. The rearrangement joins TRBV7-2 to TRBJ2-5; a weak D match, TRBD2 (6 bases). The CDR3 has 14 amino acids. The V end was cut by 5 bases, the J end by 4 bases, with 14 bases between. Germline V gene lookup returns CDR1 SGHTA and CDR2 FQGNSA.

This clone was observed a few times. V gene TRBV2 combines with J gene TRBJ2-1; 12 nucleotides align to TRBD2. Germline CDR1 is SNHLY and CDR2 is FYNNEI. Unmatched junction bases numbered 9, after V lost 7 bases and J lost 2 bases. This CDR3 has 17 amino acids. The CDR3 protein is CASKSTSGRPPYNEQFF. The CDR3 region has the DNA TGTGCCAGCAAATCAACTAGCGGGAGGCCCCCCTACAATGAGCAGTTCTTC.

A few counts support this clone. V usage is TRBV5-1 and J usage is TRBJ2-1; TRBD1 matches at 7 bases. Germline CDR1 SGHRS, CDR2 YFSETQ. J gave up 8 bases and V 4 bases, and 9 bases lay outside the gene matches. This CDR3 is built from 14 residues. The CDR3 coding sequence is TGCGCCAGCAGCCAGACGACAGGGTTCGATGAGCAGTTCTTC. Residues: CASSQTTGFDEQFF.

The rearrangement links TRBV6-6 to TRBJ2-5, with a possible D match to TRBD1 (5 bases). The CDR3 sequence is 14 residues long. The germline gives CDR1 MNHNY, CDR2 SVGAGI (reference sequence). Trimming removed 0 bases from V and 5 bases from J, with 10 bases in between. CDR3 loop: CASSYSTRAETQYF. The CDR3 DNA sequence: TGTGCCAGCAGTTACTCGACCAGGGCGGAGACCCAGTACTTC.

This chain links TRBV18 with TRBJ2-3; D not certain. V was cut by 3 bases and J by 0 bases, with 7 bases left in between. In germline, CDR1 is KGHSH, CDR2 LQKENI. The CDR3 length is 14 residues. CDR3 in DNA: TGTGCCAGCTCACCTTTCGAGAGCACAGATACGCAGTATTTT. Its translation: CASSPFESTDTQYF.

V is TRBV19 and J is TRBJ1-5, with no clear D. The CDR3 is 13 residues long. The germline CDR1 and CDR2 sequences are LNHDA and SQIVND (reference sequence). V lost 6 bases to trimming and J lost 2 bases, with 8 bases between them. As DNA, the CDR3 is TGTGCCAGTAGCGGGAGTCGCAATCAGCCCCAGCATTTT. Translated: CASSGSRNQPQHF.

In its sample, this clone was seen a few times. This chain connects TRBV29-1 to TRBJ1-4; 8 nucleotides line up with TRBD1. The CDR3 length is 13 residues. Unmatched junction bases numbered 5, after V lost 7 bases and J lost 4 bases. The germline V gene has CDR1 SQVTM and CDR2 ANQGSEA. CDR3 coding DNA: TGCAGCGCCAACAGGGGGAGTAATGAAAAACTGTTTTTT. This codes for CSANRGSNEKLFF.

There are many counts of this clone. V is TRBV2 and J is TRBJ2-3, with D maybe TRBD2 (6 bases). CDR3 size: 19 residues. The germline V gene encodes CDR1 SNHLY and CDR2 FYNNEI. V was clipped by 5 bases and J by 2 bases, with 26 bases between them. The CDR3 DNA sequence: TGTGCCAGCAGTATTCGGCCCCTGGACGCCGGGGGAATCACAGATACGCAGTATTTT. Its protein product is CASSIRPLDAGGITDTQYF.

There are a few counts of this clone. The gene calls are TRBV7-9 and TRBJ2-3; the D gene is possibly TRBD2 (5 bases). Germline CDR1 reads SEHNR; CDR2 reads FQNEAQ (reference sequence). The CDR3 loop spans 16 amino acids. V shed 1 base and J shed 5 bases, with 16 bases lying between them. CDR3: CASSLEGSGIVDTQYF. The CDR3 DNA reads TGTGCCAGCAGCTTAGAAGGATCCGGGATTGTAGATACGCAGTATTTT. The variable domain in full, with the rest retrieved from reference TRBV7-9 and TRBJ2-3, is DTGVSQNPRHKITKRGQNVTFRCDPISEHNRLYWYRQTLGQGPEFLTYFQNEAQLEKSRLLSDRFSAERPKGSFSTLEIQRTEQGDSAMYLCASSLEGSGIVDTQYFGPGTRLTVL.

This clone has a count of ten or more. The chain is built from TRBV27 and TRBJ1-4; weak D call: TRBD1 (5 bases). In germline, CDR1 is MNHEY, CDR2 SMNVEV (reference sequence). The V end lost 3 bases, the J end lost 1 base, and 6 bases lay between the germline ends. The CDR3 runs to 14 residues. CDR3 DNA sequence: TGTGCCAGCAGTTTCGACAGAACTAATGAAAAACTGTTTTTT. Translated: CASSFDRTNEKLFF. The full variable domain, its missing parts supplied by reference TRBV27 and TRBJ1-4, is EAQVTQNPRYLITVTGKKLTVTCSQNMNHEYMSWYRQDPGLGLRQIYYSMNVEVTDKGDVPEGYKVSRKEKRNFPLILESPSPNQTSLYFCASSFDRTNEKLFFGSGTQLSVL.

This clone showed up just a few times. The V call is TRBV5-4, the J call TRBJ2-1; D is uncertain. The CDR3 length is 17 residues. Germline CDR1 and CDR2: SGHNT and YYREEE (reference sequence). V was clipped by 4 bases and J by 0 bases, with 17 bases between them. CDR3 in DNA: TGTGCCAGCAGCCAAGATCTCAGCTCTAGCTCCTACAATGAGCAGTTCTTC. Translated: CASSQDLSSSSYNEQFF. The variable domain in full, completed from reference TRBV5-4 and TRBJ2-1, reads ETGVTQSPTHLIKTRGQQVTLRCSSQSGHNTVSWYQQALGQGPQFIFQYYREEENGRGNFPPRFSGLQFPNYSSELNVNALELDDSALYLCASSQDLSSSSYNEQFFGPGTRLTVL.

The chain is built from TRBV19 and TRBJ1-5, with D hard to call. The length of the CDR3 is 13 residues. The germline V gene encodes CDR1 LNHDA and CDR2 SQIVND (reference sequence). V shed 1 base and J shed 5 bases, with 6 bases lying between them. Written as DNA, the CDR3 is TGTGCCAGTAGTATAGCTTCTCATCAGCCCCAGCATTTT. It translates to CASSIASHQPQHF.

About this clone itself: The germline gene is not matched at one end of the junction; a read error may be the cause. The CDR3 DNA is TGTGCCAGCAGCGACCACCGACAGGGCAATGAAAGACTGTTTTTT. Translation: CASSDHRQGNERLFF. V is TRBV9 and J is TRBJ1-4; 7 bases fit TRBD1. CDR3 length: 15 residues. Per the germline V gene, CDR1 is SGDLS and CDR2 is YYNGEE.

This clone showed up just a few times. As DNA, the CDR3 is TGTGCCAGCGCCACGGCGGGCGGCTACGAGCAGTACTTC. It specifies CASATAGGYEQYF. The rearrangement uses TRBV6-5 and TRBJ2-7; weak D call: TRBD2 (5 bases). The germline V and J ends were trimmed by 8 bases and 3 bases, with 14 bases remaining between them. Per germline, CDR1 MNHEY and CDR2 SVGAGI. The CDR3 is 13 amino acids.

This sequence joins TRBV10-3 and TRBJ1-2, with D perhaps TRBD1 (6 bases). V lost 1 base and J 8 bases, leaving 23 bases between the germline ends. This CDR3 region has 17 residues. Germline lookup yields CDR1 ENHRY and CDR2 SYGVKD. For the CDR3, the DNA is TGTGCCATCAGTGAGTACCTGGGCAGGGACACCTCTTCCGGCTACACCTTC. Translation gives CAISEYLGRDTSSGYTF.

This clone has a handful of counts. V usage is TRBV28 and J usage is TRBJ1-2, with 8 bases that match TRBD1. Germline V lookup: CDR1 MDHEN, CDR2 SYDVKM. CDR3 length: 14 residues. V was clipped by 9 bases and J by 5 bases; unmatched bases: 11. CDR3 coding DNA: TGTGCCAGTTCGGGGCCAGGGGGCTCGTATGGCTACACCTTC. Translation gives CASSGPGGSYGYTF.